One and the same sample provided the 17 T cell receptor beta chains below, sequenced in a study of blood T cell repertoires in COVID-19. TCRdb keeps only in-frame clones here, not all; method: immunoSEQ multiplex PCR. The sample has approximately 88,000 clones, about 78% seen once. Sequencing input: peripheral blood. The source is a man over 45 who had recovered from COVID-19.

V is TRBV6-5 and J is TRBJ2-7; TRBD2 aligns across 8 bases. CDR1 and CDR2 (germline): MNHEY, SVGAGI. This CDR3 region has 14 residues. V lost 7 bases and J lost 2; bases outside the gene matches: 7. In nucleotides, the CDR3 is TGTGCCAGCATGCGCGGGGGGCACCCCTACGAGCAGTACTTC. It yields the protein CASMRGGHPYEQYF.

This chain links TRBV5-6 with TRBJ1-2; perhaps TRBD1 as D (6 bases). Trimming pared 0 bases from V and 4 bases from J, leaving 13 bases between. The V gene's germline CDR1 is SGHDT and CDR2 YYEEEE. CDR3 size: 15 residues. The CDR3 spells CASSLDSGGLYGYTF. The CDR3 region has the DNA TGTGCCAGCAGCTTGGATTCGGGGGGGCTCTATGGCTACACCTTC.

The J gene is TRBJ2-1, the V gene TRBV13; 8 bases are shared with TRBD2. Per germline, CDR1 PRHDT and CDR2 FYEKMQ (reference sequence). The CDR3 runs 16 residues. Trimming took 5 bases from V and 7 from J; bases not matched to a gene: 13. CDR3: CASSLPGVAGRNEQFF. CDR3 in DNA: TGTGCCAGCAGCCTTCCCGGGGTAGCGGGAAGGAATGAGCAGTTCTTC.

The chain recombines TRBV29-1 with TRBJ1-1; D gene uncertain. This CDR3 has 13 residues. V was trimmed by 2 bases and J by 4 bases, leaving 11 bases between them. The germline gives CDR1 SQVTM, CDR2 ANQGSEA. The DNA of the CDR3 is TGCAGCGTTGAATCGGGGAGAGGCACTGAAGCTTTCTTT. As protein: CSVESGRGTEAFF.

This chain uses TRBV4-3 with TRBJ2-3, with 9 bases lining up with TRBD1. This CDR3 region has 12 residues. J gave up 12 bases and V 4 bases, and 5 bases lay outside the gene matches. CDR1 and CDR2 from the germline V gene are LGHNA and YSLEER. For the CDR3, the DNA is TGCGCCAGCAGCCGCCGACAGGGGGAACAGTATTTT. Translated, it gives CASSRRQGEQYF.

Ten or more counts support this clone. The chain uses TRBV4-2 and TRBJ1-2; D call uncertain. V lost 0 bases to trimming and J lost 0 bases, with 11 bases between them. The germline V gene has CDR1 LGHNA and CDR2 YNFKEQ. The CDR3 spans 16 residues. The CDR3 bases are TGTGCCAGCAGCCAAGATGTTTTCGGAGCTAACTATGGCTACACCTTC. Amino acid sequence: CASSQDVFGANYGYTF.

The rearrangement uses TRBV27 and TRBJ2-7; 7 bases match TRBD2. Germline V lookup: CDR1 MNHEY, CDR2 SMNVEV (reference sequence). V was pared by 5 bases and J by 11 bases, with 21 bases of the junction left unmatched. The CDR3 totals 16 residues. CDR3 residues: CASSPSLPGLPEFKYF. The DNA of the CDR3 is TGTGCCAGCAGTCCGTCCCTTCCGGGACTACCGGAATTTAAGTACTTC.

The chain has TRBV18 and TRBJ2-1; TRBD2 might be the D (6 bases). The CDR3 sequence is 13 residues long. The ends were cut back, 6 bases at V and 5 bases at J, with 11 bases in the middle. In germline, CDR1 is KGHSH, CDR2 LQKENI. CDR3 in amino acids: CASSAGSNNEQFF. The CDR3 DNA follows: TGTGCCAGCTCGGCCGGGAGCAACAATGAGCAGTTCTTC.

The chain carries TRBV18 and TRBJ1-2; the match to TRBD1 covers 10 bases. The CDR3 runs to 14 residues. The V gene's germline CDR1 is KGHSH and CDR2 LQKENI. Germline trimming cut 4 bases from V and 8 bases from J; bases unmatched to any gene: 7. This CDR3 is CASSLVGQGDGYTF. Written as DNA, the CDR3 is TGTGCCAGCTCACTCGTCGGACAGGGGGACGGCTACACCTTC.

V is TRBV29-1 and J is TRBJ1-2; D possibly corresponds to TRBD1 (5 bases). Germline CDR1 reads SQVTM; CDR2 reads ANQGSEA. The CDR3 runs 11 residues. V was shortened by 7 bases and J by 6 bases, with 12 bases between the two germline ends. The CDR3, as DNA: TGCAGCGCTGGGCGGGGGGATGGCTACACCTTC. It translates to CSAGRGDGYTF. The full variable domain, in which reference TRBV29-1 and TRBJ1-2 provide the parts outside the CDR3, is SAVISQKPSRDICQRGTSLTIQCQVDSQVTMMFWYRQQPGQSLTLIATANQGSEATYESGFVIDKFPISRPNLTFSTLTVSNMSPEDSSIYLCSAGRGDGYTFGSGTRLTVV.

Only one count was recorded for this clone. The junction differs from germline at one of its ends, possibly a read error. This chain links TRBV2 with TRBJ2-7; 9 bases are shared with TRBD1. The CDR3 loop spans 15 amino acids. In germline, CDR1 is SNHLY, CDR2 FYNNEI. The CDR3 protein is CASAFYTAGGGQGSF. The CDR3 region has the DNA TGTGCCAGCGCTTTCTACACAGCTGGGGGGGGACAGGGAAGCTTC.

Here the CDR3 reads CASSLARFMRYTF. The CDR3 DNA reads as TGTGCCAGCAGCTTAGCGAGATTCATGCGCTACACCTTC. The chain couples TRBV11-2 to TRBJ1-2; D not certain. V lost 1 base, J lost 9 bases, and 12 bases lay in between. The length of the CDR3 is 13 residues. Germline V lookup: CDR1 SGHAT, CDR2 FQNNGV.

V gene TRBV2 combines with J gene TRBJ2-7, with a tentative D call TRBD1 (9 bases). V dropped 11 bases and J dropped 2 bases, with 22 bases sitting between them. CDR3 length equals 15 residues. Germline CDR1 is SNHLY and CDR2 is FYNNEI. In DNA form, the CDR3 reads TGTGCCGCACAGGGGGCGGGAGGAACGACCTACGAGCAGTACTTC. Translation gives CAAQGAGGTTYEQYF.

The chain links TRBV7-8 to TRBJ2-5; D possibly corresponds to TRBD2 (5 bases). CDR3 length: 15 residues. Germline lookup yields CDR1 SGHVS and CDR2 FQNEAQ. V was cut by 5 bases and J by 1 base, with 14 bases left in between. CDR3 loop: CASSDPPGVQETQYF. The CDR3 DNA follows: TGTGCCAGCAGCGACCCGCCCGGGGTCCAAGAGACCCAGTACTTC.

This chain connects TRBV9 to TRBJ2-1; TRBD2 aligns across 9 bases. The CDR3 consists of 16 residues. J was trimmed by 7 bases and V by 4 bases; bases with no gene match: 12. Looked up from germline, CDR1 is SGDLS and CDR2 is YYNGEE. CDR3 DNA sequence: TGTGCCAGCAGCCGCCGGGCGGGGGGGCCAGGGAATGAGCAGTTCTTC. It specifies CASSRRAGGPGNEQFF.

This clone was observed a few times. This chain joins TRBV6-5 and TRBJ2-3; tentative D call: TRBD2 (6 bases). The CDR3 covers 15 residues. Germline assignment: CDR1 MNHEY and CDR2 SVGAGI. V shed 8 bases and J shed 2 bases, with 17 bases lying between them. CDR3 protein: CASAVGGRNTDTQYF. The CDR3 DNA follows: TGTGCCAGCGCCGTCGGGGGACGAAACACAGATACGCAGTATTTT.

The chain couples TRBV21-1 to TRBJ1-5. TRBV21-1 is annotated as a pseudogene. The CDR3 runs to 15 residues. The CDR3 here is CASSKEERGGQPQHF. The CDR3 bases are TGTGCCAGCAGCAAAGAGGAGAGGGGAGGCCAGCCCCAGCATTTT.